The rows below give T cell receptor beta chains drawn from one sample of a study of control samples from healthy donors and cancer patients. This table comes from immunoSEQ multiplex PCR, and its TCRdb copy is limited to in-frame clones, with some not included. The sample yields 120,000 to 150,000 clones, approximately 94% seen once. The material sequenced was blood. These receptors all stem from a man in his forties or fifties in good health. CDR3s include the opening cysteine and the closing phenylalanine or tryptophan. A D gene is named only where the DNA matches it firmly. Size values are once, few and many counts, or a class for expanded clones, and some rows have none.

>.|TRBV24-1|once|TRBJ2-3
TGTGCCACCAGTGATTTGCGGGACTCCTACACAGATACGCAGTATTTT
CATSDLRDSYTDTQYF
>.|TRBV6-4|.|TRBJ2-7
TGTGCCAGCAGTGACGTGGGACCCTCCTACGAGCAGTACTTC
CASSDVGPSYEQYF
>.|TRBV27|.|TRBJ1-2
TGTGCCAGCAGTTTAAGGGTGCGGGACATCCTGAACTATGGCTACACCTTC
CASSLRVRDILNYGYTF
>.|TRBV5-4|.|TRBJ1-2
TGTGCCAGCAGCTTGAGTGGGGGCGCGGGTGGCTACACCTTC
CASSLSGGAGGYTF
>.|TRBV13|.|TRBJ2-7
TGTGCCAGCAGCTTAGTTAGCGACTCGAGGGACGAGCAGTACTTC
CASSLVSDSRDEQYF
>.|TRBV9|.|TRBJ1-3
TGTGCCAGCAGCGACCCCGGAAACACCATATATTTT
CASSDPGNTIYF
>.|TRBV5-6|.|TRBJ2-7
TGTGCCAGCAGCTTCGTAGCGGACGAGCAGTACTTC
CASSFVADEQYF
>TRBD2|TRBV3-1/TRBV3-2|.|TRBJ2-1
TGTGCCAGCAGCCAACCCAAGACTAGCGGGACGAACAATGAGCAGTTCTTC
CASSQPKTSGTNNEQFF
>TRBD1|TRBV6-5|.|TRBJ1-1
TGTGCCAGCAGTCAGGACAGGGGTAACACTGAAGCTTTCTTT
CASSQDRGNTEAFF
>.|TRBV5-1|.|TRBJ2-3
TGCGCCAGCAGCTTGGAGAATACGCAGTATTTT
CASSLENTQYF
>.|TRBV19|.|TRBJ1-4
TGTGCCTCACAGAAGTCTGGGAGTGAAAAACTGTTTTTT
CASQKSGSEKLFF
>TRBD1|TRBV14|.|TRBJ1-2
TGTGCCAGCAGCCCGGGGACAGGGGTAGGCTATGGCTACACCTTC
CASSPGTGVGYGYTF
>.|TRBV12-3/TRBV12-4|.|TRBJ1-1
TGTGCCAGCAGTTTGGTTGTATACACTGAAGCTTTCTTT
CASSLVVYTEAFF
>.|TRBV7-2|.|TRBJ1-4
TGTGCCAGCAGGAAGGGTGCCACTAATGAAAAACTGTTTTTT
CASRKGATNEKLFF
>.|TRBV7-9|.|TRBJ2-7
TGTGCCAGCAGCTCCACAGACTACGAGCAGTACTTC
CASSSTDYEQYF
>.|TRBV28|.|TRBJ2-7
TGTGCCAGCAGTTTCATCGGACAGTCCTACGAGCAGTACTTC
CASSFIGQSYEQYF
>TRBD2|TRBV3-1/TRBV3-2|.|TRBJ2-5
TGTGCCAGCAGCCACCTAAGTCGGGTTAGCGGGAGACAAGAGACCCAGTACTTC
CASSHLSRVSGRQETQYF
>.|TRBV28|.|TRBJ1-1
TGTGCCTCGGGGGGGCAAATTACTGAAGCTTTCTTT
CASGGQITEAFF
>.|TRBV27|.|TRBJ1-6
TGTGCCAGCAGTTCTCCTCGGACGGGAAATTCACCCCTCCACTTT
CASSSPRTGNSPLHF
>.|TRBV10-3|.|TRBJ1-1
TGTGCCATCACTCGCGGCGTCGACACTGAAGCTTTCTTT
CAITRGVDTEAFF
>TRBD2|TRBV6-5|.|TRBJ2-3
TGTGCCAGCAGCAGGGAACTAGCGGGAGTAGATACGCAGTATTTT
CASSRELAGVDTQYF
>.|TRBV28|.|TRBJ1-5
TGTGCCAGCAGTGAGAAGACAGGCCTCAATCAGCCCCAGCATTTT
CASSEKTGLNQPQHF